The 10 T cell receptor beta chains in this list originate from one sample, sequenced in a study of beta chain features in type 1 diabetes listed by TCRdb under 2018. Library prep was done by the immunoSEQ multiplex PCR assay. The entire isolated RNA was reverse transcribed using the High Capacity cDNA Reverse Transcription Kit, and thus expressed TCRB transcripts were sequenced. Drawn from immuneACCESS, this table holds only the in-frame rearrangements with V and J called that TCRdb kept. Clones are partly lost; checked studies trace under half to an unresolved V gene and leave the rest unexplained. In all, the sample holds 430,000 or so clones, and about 10% of those were seen once. The top ten hold 0.046% of the sample. Sequenced: naive CD4+ T cells from blood. The cell subset or site label here, explained by the study, means: true naive CD4+ T cells. The receptors here all came from a woman younger than 30 in good health.

This clone has a single count. The V call is TRBV7-3, the J call TRBJ2-3, with D perhaps TRBD2 (6 bases). CDR1 is SGHTA, CDR2 FQGTGA, per germline. Trimming removed 5 bases at V and 2 bases at J, with 17 bases between. The CDR3 runs 16 residues. The CDR3 nucleotides are TGTGCCAGCAGCCTTAACGCTGGACTATCCACAGATACGCAGTATTTT. Its protein product is CASSLNAGLSTDTQYF. The full variable domain, its missing parts supplied by reference TRBV7-3 and TRBJ2-3, is GAGVSQTPSNKVTEKGKYVELRCDPISGHTALYWYRQSLGQGPEFLIYFQGTGAADDSGLPNDRFFAVRPEGSVSTLKIQRTERGDSAVYLCASSLNAGLSTDTQYFGPGTRLTVL.

The rearrangement joins TRBV15 to TRBJ2-7; D is unclear. V lost 1 base and J 5 bases, leaving 15 bases between the germline ends. The V gene's germline CDR1 is LNHNV and CDR2 YYDKDF (reference sequence). This CDR3 spans 15 amino acids. In DNA form, the CDR3 reads TGTGCCACCAGCAGAGCAGTCGTGGGTTTCCACGAGCAGTACTTC. This gives the protein CATSRAVVGFHEQYF.

With regard to this clone: Other DNA variants within this sample encode the same CDR3. V usage is TRBV5-1 and J usage is TRBJ2-1; possible D gene TRBD2, 5 bases. The CDR3 runs 15 residues. V gave up 0 bases and J gave up 4 bases, with 11 bases separating them. CDR1 SGHRS and CDR2 YFSETQ come from the germline V gene. As DNA, the CDR3 is TGCGCCAGCAGCTTGGTGAGCGGAGTGTACAATGAGCAGTTCTTC. It encodes CASSLVSGVYNEQFF.

V gene TRBV19 combines with J gene TRBJ1-5; D gene uncertain. Germline CDR1 LNHDA, CDR2 SQIVND (reference sequence). With 5 bases removed from V and 0 bases from J, the gap between germline ends came to 17 bases. CDR3 length: 17 residues. The CDR3 DNA sequence: TGTGCCAGTAGTGGGTCTTTGGGAGGAATTAGCAATCAGCCCCAGCATTTT. Translating it yields CASSGSLGGISNQPQHF.

To note about this clone: The sample contains more than one DNA sequence encoding this CDR3. This chain connects TRBV18 to TRBJ2-7; D is perhaps TRBD2 (5 bases). Germline V gene sequence: CDR1 KGHSH, CDR2 LQKENI. The CDR3 sequence is 12 residues long. Trimming shortened V by 6 bases and J by 2 bases, and 8 bases separated the two germline ends. The CDR3 DNA sequence: TGTGCCAGCTCGCCCGGGACCTACGAGCAGTACTTC. This codes for CASSPGTYEQYF.

Only a few counts were recorded for this clone. Other DNA sequences of this sample code for an identical CDR3. This chain connects TRBV10-3 to TRBJ2-1; no clear D gene. The CDR3 runs 11 residues. The V end was cut by 8 bases, the J end by 6 bases, with 8 bases between. Germline CDR1 reads ENHRY; CDR2 reads SYGVKD. CDR3 protein: CAIRRSNEQFF. CDR3 nucleotide sequence: TGTGCCATCCGTAGGAGCAATGAGCAGTTCTTC.

The gene calls are TRBV4-2 and TRBJ2-1; perhaps TRBD1 as D (5 bases). V was clipped by 2 bases and J by 8 bases, with 13 bases between them. The CDR3 is made up of 14 amino acids. Germline values: CDR1 LGHNA, CDR2 YNFKEQ. CDR3 amino acids: CASSQPTNRHEQFF. CDR3 DNA sequence: TGTGCCAGCAGCCAACCTACGAACAGGCATGAGCAGTTCTTC.

The chain has TRBV28 and TRBJ2-7; D remains unclear. CDR3 size: 13 residues. The V gene's germline CDR1 is MDHEN and CDR2 SYDVKM. Trimming shortened V by 4 bases and J by 3 bases, and 10 bases separated the two germline ends. CDR3 in amino acids: CASSSAASYEQYV. The CDR3 DNA reads TGTGCCAGCAGTTCGGCAGCGAGCTACGAGCAGTACGTC.

The rearrangement uses TRBV2 and TRBJ2-7; D uncertain. Germline assignment: CDR1 SNHLY and CDR2 FYNNEI. The CDR3 is 12 amino acids. V was shortened by 2 bases and J by 5 bases, with 7 bases between the two germline ends. CDR3 amino acids: CASSELGNEQYF. CDR3 nucleotide sequence: TGTGCCAGCAGTGAATTGGGGAACGAGCAGTACTTC.

This clone was observed a handful of times. The J gene is TRBJ1-3, the V gene TRBV5-1, with D unclear. This CDR3 is built from 15 residues. Deletions cut 0 bases from V and 0 bases from J, with 7 bases between. The V gene's germline CDR1 is SGHRS and CDR2 YFSETQ. The CDR3 sequence: CASSLAGYSGNTIYF. The CDR3 DNA reads as TGCGCCAGCAGCTTGGCGGGCTACTCTGGAAACACCATATATTTT.